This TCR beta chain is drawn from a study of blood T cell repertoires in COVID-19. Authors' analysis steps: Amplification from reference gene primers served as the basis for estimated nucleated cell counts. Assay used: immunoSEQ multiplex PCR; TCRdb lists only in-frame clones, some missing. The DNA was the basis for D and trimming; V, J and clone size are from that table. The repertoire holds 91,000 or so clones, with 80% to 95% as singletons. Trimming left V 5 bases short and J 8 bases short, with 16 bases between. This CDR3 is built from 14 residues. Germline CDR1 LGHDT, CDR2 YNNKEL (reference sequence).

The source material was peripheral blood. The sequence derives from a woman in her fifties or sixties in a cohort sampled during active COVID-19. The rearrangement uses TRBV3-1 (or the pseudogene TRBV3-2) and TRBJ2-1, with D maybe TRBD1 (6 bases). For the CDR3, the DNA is TGTGCCAGCAGCTCCGAGGGGGTTAAAGATGAGCAGTTCTTC. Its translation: CASSSEGVKDEQFF.